This TCR beta chain was found in a study of CD8 T cells in Susac syndrome. Reverse transcription of about 0.45 to 1 ug RNA used random hexamers. TCRdb re-derived calls from the immunoSEQ multiplex PCR reads in MiXCR, one entry per CDR3 protein. The sample lists about 300,000 distinct CDR3 sequences, about 92% occurring once. Sequenced input: CD4+ T cells from PBMCs. This TCR derives from a human donor with multiple sclerosis.

The CDR3 DNA reads TGCGCCAGCAGCCAAGATTGGGTAACGCGGGGCTACGAGCAGTACTTC. It specifies CASSQDWVTRGYEQYF. The gene calls are TRBV4-3 and TRBJ2-7; D may be TRBD2 (6 bases). CDR1 is LGHNA, CDR2 YSLEER, per germline. The CDR3 has 16 residues. V was shortened by 0 bases and J by 3 bases, with 15 bases between the two germline ends.